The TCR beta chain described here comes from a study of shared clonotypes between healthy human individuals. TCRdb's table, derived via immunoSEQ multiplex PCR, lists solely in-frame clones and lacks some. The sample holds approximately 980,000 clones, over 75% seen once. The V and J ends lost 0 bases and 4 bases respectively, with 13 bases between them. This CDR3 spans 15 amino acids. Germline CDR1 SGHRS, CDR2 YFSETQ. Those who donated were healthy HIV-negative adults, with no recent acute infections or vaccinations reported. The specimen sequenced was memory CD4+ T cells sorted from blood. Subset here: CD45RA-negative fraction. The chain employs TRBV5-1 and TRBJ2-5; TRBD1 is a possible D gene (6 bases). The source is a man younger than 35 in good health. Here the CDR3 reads CASSLVWGRAETQYF. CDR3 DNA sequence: TGCGCCAGCAGCTTGGTCTGGGGGCGGGCAGAGACCCAGTACTTC.